Given below is one T cell receptor beta chain in context. Its antigen is unidentified. The data belong to a study of vaccination effects on CD4 cells after COVID-19. Some clones are missing from TCRdb's copy, which holds only in-frame ones; the method was immunoSEQ multiplex PCR. The sample lists approximately 58,000 clones, about 80% occurring once. It was after approximately 10 days of culture that CD4+ T cells were isolated. Cultures had half their medium replaced with IL-2 medium on days 3 and 7. CDR3 size: 15 residues. V lost 5 bases and J lost 2, with 14 bases in between. Germline values: CDR1 SGHTA, CDR2 FQGTGA.

The specimen was CD4+ T cells from PBMCs cultured without peptide, collected before COVID-19 vaccination. The receptor was derived from a human donor who received a COVID-19 vaccine. The chain has TRBV7-3 and TRBJ2-3; TRBD2 might be the D (5 bases). CDR3 sequence: CASSLQGRDTDTQYF. The CDR3 nucleotides read TGTGCCAGCAGCCTGCAAGGACGGGACACAGATACGCAGTATTTT.